The T cell receptor (beta chain) under discussion was sequenced for a study of control samples from healthy donors and cancer patients (dated by TCRdb to 2020 to 2022). Library method: the immunoSEQ multiplex PCR assay. What TCRdb holds here is the immuneACCESS table cut down to in-frame rearrangements. Part of the clones is not present; checked against another copy, under half of the missing clones reflect an unresolved V gene, and the others are unexplained. Here the sample has approximately 89,000 clones; around 87% occur a single time. 20% of the sample comes from the top ten. The CDR3 has 11 amino acids, counting the end cysteine and phenylalanine. The retained sequence is limited to the CDR3, 33 bases, with the frame set at the first base. The V end loses 1 base and the J end loses 4 bases, and a stretch of 1 base separates them. CDR1 and CDR2 are read off the germline V gene (reference sequence) as SEHNR and FQNEAQ.

In regard to this clone: Its recognized antigen is unknown. No quality values exist for individual bases; no much larger clone is one base distant.

Sequenced: blood. This sequence originates from a man aged 50 to 59 in good health. The chain is made from TRBV7-9 and TRBJ1-1, with no confidently assigned D gene. The DNA reads as follows: TGTGCCAGCAGCTTAGTCACTGAAGCTTTCTTT. This codes for CASSLVTEAFF.